A single sample is the source of the 22 T cell receptor beta chains below, sequenced in a study of blood T cell repertoires in COVID-19. The table came from immunoSEQ multiplex PCR; TCRdb's copy has only in-frame clones and leaves some out. Counted here are over 150,000 clones, roughly 84% occurring once; the ten biggest clones make up 5.5% to 7%. The sequencing input was peripheral blood. The receptors derive from a man aged 50-60 years with active or convalescent COVID-19.

The chain is built from TRBV7-2 and TRBJ2-1; TRBD2 aligns across 13 bases. The germline gives CDR1 SGHTA, CDR2 FQGNSA. Trimming took 0 bases from V and 7 from J; bases not matched to a gene: 3. The length of the CDR3 is 16 residues. CDR3 loop: CASSLATSGGWNEQFF. CDR3 sequence (DNA): TGTGCCAGCAGCTTAGCGACTAGCGGGGGGTGGAATGAGCAGTTCTTC.

This CDR3 reads CASSLGAGRTDTQYF. The DNA for the CDR3 is TGTGCCAGCAGCCTAGGGGCGGGACGCACAGATACGCAGTATTTT. The chain carries TRBV5-8 and TRBJ2-3; the D gene is possibly TRBD2 (6 bases). This CDR3 has 15 amino acids. Trimming left V 4 bases short and J 1 base short, with 13 bases between. Germline CDR1 SGHTS, CDR2 YDEGEE. The full variable domain, completed using reference TRBV5-8 and TRBJ2-3, is EAGVTQSPTHLIKTRGQQATLRCSPISGHTSVYWYQQALGLGLQFLLWYDEGEERNRGNFPPRFSGRQFPNYSSELNVNALELEDSALYLCASSLGAGRTDTQYFGPGTRLTVL.

V gene TRBV5-4 combines with J gene TRBJ1-6; perhaps TRBD1 as D (5 bases). The length of the CDR3 is 14 residues. Germline-derived CDR1 and CDR2 are SGHNT and YYREEE (reference sequence). Trimming stripped 1 base from V and 7 bases from J, with 9 bases between. The CDR3 DNA reads TGTGCCAGCAGCTTGACACAGGCCAATTCACCCCTCCACTTT. This translates into CASSLTQANSPLHF.

The chain has TRBV27 and TRBJ1-4, with TRBD1 matching over 9 bases. The CDR3 spans 17 residues. In germline, CDR1 is MNHEY, CDR2 SMNVEV (reference sequence). The V and J ends lost 7 bases and 7 bases, in that order; junction bases with no gene match: 16. The CDR3 region has the DNA TGTGCCAGCATGAAGGACAGGGGATATGAGCGAGGTGAAAAACTGTTTTTT. Translation gives CASMKDRGYERGEKLFF.

The chain combines TRBV3-1 (or the pseudogene TRBV3-2) with TRBJ1-4; a possible D gene is TRBD1 (6 bases). Germline-derived CDR1 and CDR2 are LGHDT and YNNKEL (reference sequence). Trimming left V 8 bases short and J 7 bases short, with 20 bases between. This CDR3 contains 15 residues. The CDR3 region has the DNA TGTGCCAGCTCCACAAGGGAGTCAGGGGTTGAAAAACTGTTTTTT. The encoded protein is CASSTRESGVEKLFF.

The chain uses TRBV19 and TRBJ1-2; D possibly corresponds to TRBD1 (6 bases). CDR3 size: 16 residues. Germline values: CDR1 LNHDA, CDR2 SQIVND (reference sequence). V gave up 7 bases and J gave up 6 bases, with 24 bases separating them. DNA of the CDR3: TGTGCCAGTACCACCCGCGGGGGCAGGGGTCTTGATGGCTACACCTTC. This encodes CASTTRGGRGLDGYTF.

J is TRBJ1-2 and V is TRBV6-1; 7 bases fit TRBD1. CDR3 length equals 15 residues. The ends lost 1 base at V and 4 bases at J; junction bases unmatched: 6. Per germline, CDR1 MNHNS and CDR2 SASEGT. CDR3 protein: CASSEEGASFYGYTF. CDR3 DNA: TGTGCCAGCAGTGAAGAGGGGGCGAGTTTCTATGGCTACACCTTC.

This chain links TRBV7-9 with TRBJ2-3; D is perhaps TRBD1 (5 bases). The CDR3 loop spans 14 amino acids. Germline CDR1 and CDR2: SEHNR and FQNEAQ (reference sequence). Trimming took 1 base from V and 3 from J, leaving 8 bases between them. The CDR3 region has the DNA TGTGCCAGCAGCTTAGGTAGGGGTACAGATACGCAGTATTTT. Amino acids: CASSLGRGTDTQYF.

V and J are TRBV3-1 (or the pseudogene TRBV3-2) and TRBJ1-5, with 8 bases matching TRBD1. The CDR3 extends over 14 amino acids. Trimming took 1 base from V and 4 from J; bases not matched to a gene: 0. CDR1 is LGHDT, CDR2 YNNKEL, per germline (reference sequence). In DNA, the CDR3 is TGTGCCAGCAGCCAAGGGACAGGGAATCAGCCCCAGCATTTT. Amino acids: CASSQGTGNQPQHF.

The rearrangement links TRBV12-5 to TRBJ2-5, with 8 bases aligning to TRBD1. The CDR3 is 15 amino acids. In germline, CDR1 is LGHNT, CDR2 FRNRAP. The V and J ends lost 3 bases and 5 bases, in that order; junction bases with no gene match: 8. The CDR3 nucleotides are TGTGCTAGTGGTTTATCAGGGCCAGGGGGCGAGACCCAGTACTTC. The encoded protein is CASGLSGPGGETQYF. The full variable domain, its missing parts supplied by reference TRBV12-5 and TRBJ2-5, is DARVTQTPRHKVTEMGQEVTMRCQPILGHNTVFWYRQTMMQGLELLAYFRNRAPLDDSGMPKDRFSAEMPDATLATLKIQPSEPRDSAVYFCASGLSGPGGETQYFGPGTRLLVL.

This clone came up once. The junction shows a germline mismatch at one end, possibly a read error. Other DNA sequences in this specimen translate into the identical CDR3. The rearrangement uses TRBV2 and TRBJ1-5; TRBD1 might be the D (5 bases). The germline CDR1 and CDR2 sequences are SNHLY and FYNNEI. This CDR3 is 16 amino acids long. The DNA for the CDR3 is TGTGCCAGCAGGGAAGTCGGGGGGGGGTCATTTCAGCCCCAGCATTTT. It encodes CASREVGGGSFQPQHF.

The chain is built from TRBV5-1 and TRBJ1-1, with 8 bases identical to TRBD1. Germline values: CDR1 SGHRS, CDR2 YFSETQ. This CDR3 contains 14 residues. V gave up 8 bases and J gave up 2 bases; unmatched junction bases: 8. The CDR3: CARNNRGYNTEAFF. Written as DNA, the CDR3 is TGCGCCAGGAACAACAGGGGGTATAACACTGAAGCTTTCTTT.

The rearrangement links TRBV4-3 to TRBJ1-6, with D unresolved. Looked up from germline, CDR1 is LGHNA and CDR2 is YSLEER. The V gene lost 0 bases and the J gene lost 0 bases, with 15 bases spanning the gap. CDR3 length: 19 residues. CDR3 nucleotides: TGCGCCAGCAGCCAAGAATTGGCAGGCCAAAGCTCCTATAATTCACCCCTCCACTTT. Amino acid sequence: CASSQELAGQSSYNSPLHF.

The genes are TRBV11-3 and TRBJ2-3, with D unresolved. V lost 5 bases, J lost 1 base, and 10 bases lay in between. CDR3 length: 14 residues. Germline assignment: CDR1 SGHNT and CDR2 YENEEA. The CDR3 is CASSRSPGTDTQYF. Written as DNA, the CDR3 is TGTGCCAGCAGCCGCTCCCCGGGCACAGATACGCAGTATTTT. Variable domain in full (rest from reference TRBV11-3 and TRBJ2-3): EAGVVQSPRYKIIEKKQPVAFWCNPISGHNTLYWYLQNLGQGPELLIRYENEEAVDDSQLPKDRFSAERLKGVDSTLKIQPAELGDSAVYLCASSRSPGTDTQYFGPGTRLTVL.

The chain uses TRBV6-2 or TRBV6-3 and TRBJ1-3; TRBD1 agrees at 9 bases. After removal of 2 bases from V and 4 bases from J, the junction contained 9 bases not matched to a gene. This CDR3 is 17 amino acids long. The germline CDR1 and CDR2 sequences are MNHEY and SVGEGT. The CDR3 region is CASSYAGQGLGGNTIYF. The CDR3 region has the DNA TGTGCCAGCAGTTACGCGGGACAGGGACTTGGAGGAAACACCATATATTTT.

V is TRBV4-1 and J is TRBJ2-1; 7 nucleotides agree with TRBD2. The J segment lost 3 bases and the V segment lost 0 bases, leaving 5 bases of the junction unmatched. CDR1 and CDR2 (germline): MGHRA, YSYEKL. The CDR3 consists of 16 residues. CDR3 loop: CASSQDSAGLYNEQFF. The CDR3 DNA sequence: TGCGCCAGCAGCCAAGATTCAGCGGGGCTCTACAATGAGCAGTTCTTC.

The genes are TRBV21-1 and TRBJ1-4; the table calls TRBD1, which could not be checked here. TRBV21-1 is classified as a pseudogene. The CDR3 has 14 amino acids. The CDR3 loop is CASSKRTAVEKLFF. Here the CDR3 DNA reads TGTGCCAGCAGCAAAAGGACAGCGGTGGAAAAACTGTTTTTT.

The J gene is TRBJ2-3, the V gene TRBV7-6; 11 bases align to TRBD2. V lost 1 base and J lost 0; bases outside the gene matches: 9. The CDR3 length is 19 residues. In germline, CDR1 is SGHVS, CDR2 FNYEAQ. CDR3 sequence reads: CASSLEGGTSGISTDTQYF. The DNA for the CDR3 is TGTGCCAGCAGCTTAGAAGGGGGGACTAGCGGAATCAGCACAGATACGCAGTATTTT.

This chain joins TRBV11-2 and TRBJ2-7; 11 nucleotides line up with TRBD2. The CDR3 is 15 amino acids. Germline lookup yields CDR1 SGHAT and CDR2 FQNNGV. The J segment lost 4 bases and the V segment lost 6 bases, leaving 8 bases of the junction unmatched. In DNA form, the CDR3 reads TGTGCCAGCAGGGCTCTAGCGGGAGGTAAATACGAGCAGTACTTC. Protein product: CASRALAGGKYEQYF.

The gene calls are TRBV2 and TRBJ1-2, with D hard to call. The CDR3 is 13 amino acids. Deletions cut 7 bases from V and 1 base from J, with 10 bases between. Germline assignment: CDR1 SNHLY and CDR2 FYNNEI. The CDR3 bases are TGTGCCAGCATGGCAGCGATTAACTATGGCTACACCTTC. It is translated as CASMAAINYGYTF.

V and J are TRBV7-3 and TRBJ2-3; D perhaps matches TRBD2 (5 bases). CDR3 length equals 14 residues. Germline V CDR1 and CDR2: SGHTA, FQGTGA. The germline V and J ends were trimmed by 5 bases and 5 bases, with 14 bases remaining between them. The CDR3: CASSRSRRGDTQYF. The DNA for the CDR3 is TGTGCCAGCAGCCGGTCTAGACGGGGAGATACGCAGTATTTT.

V usage is TRBV4-2 and J usage is TRBJ2-7; 9 nucleotides align to TRBD1. The germline V gene has CDR1 LGHNA and CDR2 YNFKEQ. Germline trimming cut 0 bases from V and 2 bases from J; bases unmatched to any gene: 2. The CDR3 runs 15 residues. For the CDR3, the DNA is TGTGCCAGCAGCCAAGACCGGGACAGGGCCTACGAGCAGTACTTC. As protein: CASSQDRDRAYEQYF.